This T cell receptor (beta chain) was found in a study of T cells expressing NK-cell markers. Germline V gives CDR1 KGHSH, CDR2 LQKENI. The CDR3 contains 17 residues. TCRdb re-called the 5' RACE reads; one entry per CDR3 protein, DNA not given. The sample totals about 380,000 distinct CDR3 sequences. The sequence was obtained from a man aged 18-75 years in good health. The sample was blood T cells: a sorted CD56 or NKG2C T cell subset, CD4+ or CD8+ T cells, or bulk PBMC T cells (not recorded which). The rearrangement uses TRBV18 and TRBJ2-6. The CDR3 loop is CASSPLGRNSGANVLTF.